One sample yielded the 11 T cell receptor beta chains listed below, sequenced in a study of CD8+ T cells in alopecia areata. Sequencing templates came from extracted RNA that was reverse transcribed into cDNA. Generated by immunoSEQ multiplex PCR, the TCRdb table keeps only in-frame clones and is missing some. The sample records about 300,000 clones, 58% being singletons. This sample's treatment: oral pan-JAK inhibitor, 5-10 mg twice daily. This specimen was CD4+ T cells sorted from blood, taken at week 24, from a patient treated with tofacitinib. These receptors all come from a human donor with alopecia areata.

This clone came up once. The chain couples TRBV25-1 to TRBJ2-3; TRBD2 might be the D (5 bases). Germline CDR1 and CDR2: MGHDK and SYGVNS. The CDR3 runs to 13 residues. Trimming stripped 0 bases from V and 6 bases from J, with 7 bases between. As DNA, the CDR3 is TGTGCCAGCAGTGAATACGGGGAGGATACGCAGTATTTT. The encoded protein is CASSEYGEDTQYF.

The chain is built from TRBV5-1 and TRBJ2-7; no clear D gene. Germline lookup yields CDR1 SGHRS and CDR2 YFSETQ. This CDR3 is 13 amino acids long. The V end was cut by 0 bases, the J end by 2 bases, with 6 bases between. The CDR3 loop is CASSLGTTYEQYF. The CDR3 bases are TGCGCCAGCAGCTTGGGTACGACCTACGAGCAGTACTTC.

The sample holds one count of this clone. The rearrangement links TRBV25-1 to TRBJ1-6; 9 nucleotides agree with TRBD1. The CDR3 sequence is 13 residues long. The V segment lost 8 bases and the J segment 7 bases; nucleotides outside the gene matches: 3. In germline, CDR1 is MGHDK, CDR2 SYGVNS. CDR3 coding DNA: TGTGCCAGCGGACAGGGGCTCAATTCACCCCTCCACTTT. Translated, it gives CASGQGLNSPLHF.

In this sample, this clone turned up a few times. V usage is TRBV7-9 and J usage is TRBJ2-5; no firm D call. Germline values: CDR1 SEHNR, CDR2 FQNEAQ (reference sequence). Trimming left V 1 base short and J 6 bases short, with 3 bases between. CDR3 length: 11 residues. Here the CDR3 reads CASSLDQTQYF. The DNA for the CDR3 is TGTGCCAGCAGCTTAGATCAGACCCAGTACTTC.

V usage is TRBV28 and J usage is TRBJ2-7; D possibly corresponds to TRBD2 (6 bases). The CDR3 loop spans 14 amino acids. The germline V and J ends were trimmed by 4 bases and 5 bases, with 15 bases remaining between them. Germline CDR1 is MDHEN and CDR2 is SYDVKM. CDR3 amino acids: CASSSPGWEDEQYF. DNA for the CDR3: TGTGCCAGCAGTTCCCCCGGCTGGGAGGACGAGCAGTACTTC.

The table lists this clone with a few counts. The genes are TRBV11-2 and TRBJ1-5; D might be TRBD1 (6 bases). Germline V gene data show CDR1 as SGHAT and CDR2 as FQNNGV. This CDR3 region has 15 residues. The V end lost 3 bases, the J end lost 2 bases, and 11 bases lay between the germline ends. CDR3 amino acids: CASSFGPGGNQPQHF. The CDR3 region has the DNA TGTGCCAGCAGCTTTGGCCCAGGGGGCAATCAGCCCCAGCATTTT.

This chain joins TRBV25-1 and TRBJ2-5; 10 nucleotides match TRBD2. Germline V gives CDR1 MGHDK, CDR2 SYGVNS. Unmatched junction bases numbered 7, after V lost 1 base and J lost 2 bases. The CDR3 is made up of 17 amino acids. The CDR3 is CASSESLAGLTQETQYF. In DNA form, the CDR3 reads TGTGCCAGCAGTGAATCACTAGCGGGACTTACTCAAGAGACCCAGTACTTC.

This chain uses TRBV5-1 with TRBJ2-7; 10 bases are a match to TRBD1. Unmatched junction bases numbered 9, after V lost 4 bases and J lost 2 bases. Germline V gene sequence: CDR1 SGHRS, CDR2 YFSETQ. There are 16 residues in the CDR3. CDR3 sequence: CASSGGQGGLTYEQYF. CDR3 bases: TGCGCCAGCAGCGGAGGACAGGGGGGATTAACCTACGAGCAGTACTTC.

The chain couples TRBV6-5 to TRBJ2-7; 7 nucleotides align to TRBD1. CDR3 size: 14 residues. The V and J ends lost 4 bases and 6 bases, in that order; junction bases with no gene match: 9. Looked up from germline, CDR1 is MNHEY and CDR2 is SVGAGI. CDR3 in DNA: TGTGCCAGCAGTTCGGGACAGCAGCATCGCGAGCAGTACTTC. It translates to CASSSGQQHREQYF.

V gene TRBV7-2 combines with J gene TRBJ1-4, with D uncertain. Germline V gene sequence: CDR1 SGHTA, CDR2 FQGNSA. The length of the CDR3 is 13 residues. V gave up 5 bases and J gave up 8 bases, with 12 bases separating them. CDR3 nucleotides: TGTGCCAGCAGCCCTCAGGTTGGGGAAAAACTGTTTTTT. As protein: CASSPQVGEKLFF.

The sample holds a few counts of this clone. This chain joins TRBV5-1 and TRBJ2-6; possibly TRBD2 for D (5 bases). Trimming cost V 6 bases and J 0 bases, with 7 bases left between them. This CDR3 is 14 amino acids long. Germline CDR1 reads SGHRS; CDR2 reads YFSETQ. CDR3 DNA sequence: TGCGCCAGCATGGGAGTCTCTGGGGCCAACGTCCTGACTTTC. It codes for CASMGVSGANVLTF.